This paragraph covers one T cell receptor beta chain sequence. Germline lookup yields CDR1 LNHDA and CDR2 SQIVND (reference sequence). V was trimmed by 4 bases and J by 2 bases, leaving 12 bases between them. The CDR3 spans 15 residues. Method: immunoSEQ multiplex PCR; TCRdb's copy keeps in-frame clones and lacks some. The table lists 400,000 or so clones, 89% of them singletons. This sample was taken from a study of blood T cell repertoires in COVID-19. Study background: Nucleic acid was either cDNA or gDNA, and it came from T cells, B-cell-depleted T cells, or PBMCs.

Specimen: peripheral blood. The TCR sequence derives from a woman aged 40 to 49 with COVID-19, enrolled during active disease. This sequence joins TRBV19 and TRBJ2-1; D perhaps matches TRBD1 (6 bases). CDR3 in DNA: TGTGCCAGTAGTACCGGACAGACAGCCTACAATGAGCAGTTCTTC. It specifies CASSTGQTAYNEQFF.